This T cell receptor beta chain was captured by sequencing in a study of T cells in Graves' hyperthyroidism and ophthalmopathy. Study conclusions and caveats: Model output signaled ophthalmopathy a median roughly six months ahead of onset. In blood, most of the thyroid clonotypes expanded above 0.001 were also present.

Researchers amplified the TCR beta CDR3 regions from RNA transcripts. First-round RT-PCR targeting the TCR CDR3 was performed with the HTBI primer set. TCRdb recomputed calls from the multiplex PCR reads with MiXCR, one row per CDR3 protein. The sample comprises roughly 250,000 distinct CDR3 sequences, over 15% of which are singletons, and around 30% rests with the top ten. Uncontrolled infection, other autoimmune disease, pregnancy or lactation barred patients from enrollment. Thyroid ultrasound and orbital computed tomography, with clinical symptoms and serum thyroxine and TRAb, informed diagnoses. This clonotype was seen more than once but under ten times. No antigen is known for it. This sequence originates from a woman in her late teens or twenties with Graves' ophthalmopathy. Specimen: blood.

In nucleotides, the CDR3 is TGTGCCAGCAGTTACTCGAAAAGCTACTATGGCTACACCTTC. It translates to CASSYSKSYYGYTF. The genes are TRBV6-2 or TRBV6-3 and TRBJ1-2, with D unresolved. Germline V gene data show CDR1 as MNHEY and CDR2 as SVGEGT. V lost 0 bases and J 3 bases, leaving 8 bases between the germline ends. This CDR3 is 14 amino acids long.